The rows below give T cell receptor beta chains drawn from one sample of a study of a mutant IDH1 vaccine in newly diagnosed glioma. Their antigens remain unidentified. Some clones are missing from TCRdb's copy, which holds only in-frame ones; the method was immunoSEQ multiplex PCR. This sample has roughly 51,000 clones, with less than 85% found just once. The sample was PBMCs, taken from a glioma patient whose treatment included an IDH1 peptide vaccine. The receptors were gathered from a woman aged 18-29 years with glioma. Some clones in this sample may be carry-over from other donors' samples. CDR3s leave out the opening cysteine and the closing phenylalanine or tryptophan. The order of the fields is J gene, V gene, CDR3 protein.

TRBJ1-5 | TRBV28 | ASSDRTGVREPQH
TRBJ2-7 | TRBV19 | ASRSTGGDEQY
TRBJ2-7 | TRBV1 | TSSSKRGWEVYEQY
TRBJ2-1 | TRBV2 | ASMSGTAYNEQF
TRBJ1-2 | TRBV9 | ASSVVGTGGLDYGYT
TRBJ2-7 | TRBV30 | AWSVLAGGRYEQY
TRBJ1-5 | TRBV7-2 | ASNPAPGWPQH
TRBJ2-3 | TRBV15 | ATSREKGDTQY
TRBJ2-2 | TRBV5-4 | ASSSGTAFTGELF
TRBJ1-5 | TRBV27 | ASSQYYSNQPQH
TRBJ1-2 | TRBV30 | AWTGLRVANYGYT
TRBJ2-7 | TRBV6-6 | ASTSPRGNYEQY
TRBJ2-5 | TRBV14 | ASSQAFRQMQETQY
TRBJ2-3 | TRBV5-4 | ASSLQGLAGAGTDTQY
TRBJ2-7 | TRBV27 | ASSFGGGTYEQY
TRBJ2-7 | TRBV12-5 | ASGLGDEQY
TRBJ2-7 | TRBV7-2 | ASSLDRIGLSSSYEQY
TRBJ1-5 | TRBV6-5 | ASSRRGDSNQPQH
TRBJ1-1 | TRBV6-5 | ASSRDRVNTEAF
TRBJ1-2 | TRBV6-6 | ASSYLAGGNYGYT
TRBJ2-7 | TRBV4-2 | ASSQDRSSGGRYEQY
TRBJ1-1 | TRBV7-9 | ASSEDFNLLEAF
TRBJ2-1 | TRBV10-2 | ASKAGHSYGEQF
TRBJ1-2 | TRBV29-1 | SVEDRSTTVYGYT
TRBJ2-3 | TRBV29-1 | SVAGLAGEATDTQY